The TCR beta chain described here comes from a study of T cells in tumors after PD-1 blockade. Overall study: Excluded were patients with checkpoint blockade, immunosuppressants, or radiotherapy or other anti-cancer therapy within 4 weeks. Treatment was either pembrolizumab 200 mg every 3 weeks or cemiplimab 350 mg every 2 weeks. Some patients also took daily vismodegib 150 mg during anti-PD-1 treatment.

This CDR3 region has 14 residues. Trimming took off 4 bases at V and 1 base at J, with 10 bases between the two ends. The germline gives CDR1 MDHEN, CDR2 SYDVKM. Measured with immunoSEQ multiplex PCR; TCRdb has only the in-frame clones, and not every one. This sample has around 50,000 clones; 79% occur once, and the top ten carry 15% to 20%. As concerns this clone: The same CDR3 can be traced to other DNA sequences in this sample.

The J gene is TRBJ2-5, the V gene TRBV28; D may be TRBD1 (6 bases). This TCR derives from a human donor with basal cell carcinoma. The material was PBMCs, obtained before anti-PD-1 treatment. The CDR3 DNA sequence: TGTGCCAGCAGTTCCCGGGACACCCAAGAGACCCAGTACTTC. This codes for CASSSRDTQETQYF.